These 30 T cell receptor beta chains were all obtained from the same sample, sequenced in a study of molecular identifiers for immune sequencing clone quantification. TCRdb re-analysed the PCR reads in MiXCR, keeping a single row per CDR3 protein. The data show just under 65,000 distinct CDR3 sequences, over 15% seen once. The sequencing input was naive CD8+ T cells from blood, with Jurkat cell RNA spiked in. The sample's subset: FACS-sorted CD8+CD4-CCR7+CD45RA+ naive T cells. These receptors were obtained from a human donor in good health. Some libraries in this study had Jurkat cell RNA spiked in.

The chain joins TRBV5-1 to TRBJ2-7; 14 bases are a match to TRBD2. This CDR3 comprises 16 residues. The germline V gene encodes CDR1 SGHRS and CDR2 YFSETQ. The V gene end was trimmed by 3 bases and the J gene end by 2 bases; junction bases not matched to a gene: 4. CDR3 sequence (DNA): TGCGCCAGCAGCTGGGGACTAGCGGGAGTAGCCTACGAGCAGTACTTC. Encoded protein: CASSWGLAGVAYEQYF. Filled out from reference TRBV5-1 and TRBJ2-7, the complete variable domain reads KAGVTQTPRYLIKTRGQQVTLSCSPISGHRSVSWYQQTPGQGLQFLFEYFSETQRNKGNFPGRFSGRQFSNSRSEMNVSTLELGDSALYLCASSWGLAGVAYEQYFGPGTRLTVT.

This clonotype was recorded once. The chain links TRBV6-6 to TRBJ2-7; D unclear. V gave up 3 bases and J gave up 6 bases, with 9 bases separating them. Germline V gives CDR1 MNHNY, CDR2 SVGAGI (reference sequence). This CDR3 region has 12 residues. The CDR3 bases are TGTGCCAGCAGTTATACCCCCCCCGAGCAGTACTTC. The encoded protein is CASSYTPPEQYF.

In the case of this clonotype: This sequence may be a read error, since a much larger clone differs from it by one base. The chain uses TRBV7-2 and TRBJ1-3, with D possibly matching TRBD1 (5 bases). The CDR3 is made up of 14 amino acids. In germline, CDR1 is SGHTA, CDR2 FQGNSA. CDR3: CASSPGISGDTIYF. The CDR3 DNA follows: TGTGCCAGCAGCCCAGGGATATCTGGAGACACCATATATTTT.

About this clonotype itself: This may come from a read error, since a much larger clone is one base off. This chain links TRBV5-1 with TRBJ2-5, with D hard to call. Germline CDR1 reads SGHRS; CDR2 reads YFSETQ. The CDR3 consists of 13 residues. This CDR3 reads CASSSRSEETPYF. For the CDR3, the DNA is TGCGCCAGCAGCTCCCGATCCGAAGAGACCCCGTACTTC.

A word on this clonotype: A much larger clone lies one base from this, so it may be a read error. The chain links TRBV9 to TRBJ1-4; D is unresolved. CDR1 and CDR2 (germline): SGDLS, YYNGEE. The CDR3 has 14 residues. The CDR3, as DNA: TGTGCCAGCAGAGTAGGGAGTTTTGATGAAAAACTGTTTTTT. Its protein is CASRVGSFDEKLFF. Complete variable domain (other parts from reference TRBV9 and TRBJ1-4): DSGVTQTPKHLITATGQRVTLRCSPRSGDLSVYWYQQSLDQGLQFLIQYYNGEERAKGNILERFSAQQFPDLHSELNLSSLELGDSALYFCASRVGSFDEKLFFGSGTQLSVL.

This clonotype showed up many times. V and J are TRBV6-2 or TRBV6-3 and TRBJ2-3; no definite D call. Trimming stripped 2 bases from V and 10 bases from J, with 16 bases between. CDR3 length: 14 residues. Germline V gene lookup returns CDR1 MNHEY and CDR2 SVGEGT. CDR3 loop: CASSYPDLIYAQYF. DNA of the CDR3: TGTGCCAGCAGTTACCCGGATCTGATTTATGCGCAGTATTTT.

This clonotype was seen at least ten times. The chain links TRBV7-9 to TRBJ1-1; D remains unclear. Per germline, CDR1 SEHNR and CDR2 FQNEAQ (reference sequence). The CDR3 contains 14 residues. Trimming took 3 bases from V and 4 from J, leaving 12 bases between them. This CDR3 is CASSFEQARTEAFF. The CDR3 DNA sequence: TGTGCCAGCAGCTTCGAGCAAGCCCGCACTGAAGCTTTCTTT.

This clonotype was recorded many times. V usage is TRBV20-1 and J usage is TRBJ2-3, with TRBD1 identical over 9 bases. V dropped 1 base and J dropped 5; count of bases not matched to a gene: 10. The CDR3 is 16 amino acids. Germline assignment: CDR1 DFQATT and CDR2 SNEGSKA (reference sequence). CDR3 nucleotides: TGCAGTGCTAGAGCCTACCCGGGACAGGGTCTAGATACGCAGTATTTT. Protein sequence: CSARAYPGQGLDTQYF.

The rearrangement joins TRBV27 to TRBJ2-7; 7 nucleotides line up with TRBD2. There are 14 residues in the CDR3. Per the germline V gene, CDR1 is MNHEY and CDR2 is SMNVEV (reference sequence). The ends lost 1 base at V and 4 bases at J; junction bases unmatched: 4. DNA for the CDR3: TGTGCCAGCAGTTTATGGGGGGGGAGGTACGAGCAGTACTTC. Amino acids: CASSLWGGRYEQYF.

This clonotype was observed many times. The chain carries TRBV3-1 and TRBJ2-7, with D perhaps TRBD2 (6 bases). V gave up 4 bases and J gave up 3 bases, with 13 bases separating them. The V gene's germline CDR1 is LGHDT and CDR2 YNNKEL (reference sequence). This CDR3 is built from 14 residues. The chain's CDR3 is CASSPGLGIYEQYF. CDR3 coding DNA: TGTGCCAGCAGCCCGGGACTGGGAATCTACGAGCAGTACTTC.

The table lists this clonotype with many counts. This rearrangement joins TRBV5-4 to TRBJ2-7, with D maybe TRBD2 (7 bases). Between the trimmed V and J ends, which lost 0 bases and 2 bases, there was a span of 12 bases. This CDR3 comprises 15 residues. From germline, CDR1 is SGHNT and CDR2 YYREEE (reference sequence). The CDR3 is CASSLAGGLPYEQYF. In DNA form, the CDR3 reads TGTGCCAGCAGCTTGGCCGGGGGGCTGCCCTACGAGCAGTACTTC.

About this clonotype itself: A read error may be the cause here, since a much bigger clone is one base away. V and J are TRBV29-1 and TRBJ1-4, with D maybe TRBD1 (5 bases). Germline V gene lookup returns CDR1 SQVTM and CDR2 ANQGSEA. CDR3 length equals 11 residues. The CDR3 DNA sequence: TGCAGCATTGATTGGGGGGAAAAACTGTTTTTT. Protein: CSIDWGEKLFF.

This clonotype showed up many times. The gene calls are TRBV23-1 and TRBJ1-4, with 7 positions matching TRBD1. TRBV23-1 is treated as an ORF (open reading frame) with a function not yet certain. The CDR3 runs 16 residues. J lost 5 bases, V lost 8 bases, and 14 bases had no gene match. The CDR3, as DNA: TGCGCCAGCGCAGACAGGGCGGCCATCCAGAATGAAAAACTGTTTTTT. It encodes CASADRAAIQNEKLFF.

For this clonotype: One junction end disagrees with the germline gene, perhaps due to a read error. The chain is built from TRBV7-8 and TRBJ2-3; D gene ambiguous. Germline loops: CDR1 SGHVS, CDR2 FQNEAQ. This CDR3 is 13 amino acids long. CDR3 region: CASSCRSTDAQYF. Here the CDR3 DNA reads TGTGCCAGCAGCTGTCGTTCCACAGATGCGCAGTATTTT.

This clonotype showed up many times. The CDR3 spells CSVVGAPARQYQETQYF. The CDR3 nucleotides read TGCAGCGTTGTCGGGGCCCCAGCGAGGCAGTACCAAGAGACCCAGTACTTC. This chain links TRBV29-1 with TRBJ2-5; D possibly matches TRBD1 or TRBD2 (5 bases each). Looked up from germline, CDR1 is SQVTM and CDR2 is ANQGSEA. The CDR3 covers 17 residues. The V and J ends lost 4 bases and 0 bases respectively, with 21 bases between them.

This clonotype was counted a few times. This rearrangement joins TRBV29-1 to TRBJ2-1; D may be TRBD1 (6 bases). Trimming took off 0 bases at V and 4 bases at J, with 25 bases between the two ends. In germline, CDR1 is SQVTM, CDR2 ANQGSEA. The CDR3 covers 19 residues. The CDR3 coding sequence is TGCAGCGTTGAAGATCCTGGCTTTCGTCAGGGGTCCCCTTACAATGAGCAGTTCTTC. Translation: CSVEDPGFRQGSPYNEQFF.

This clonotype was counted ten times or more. CDR3 sequence: CASSPSPPGANQPQHF. CDR3 DNA: TGCGCCAGCAGTCCCAGCCCCCCAGGGGCCAATCAGCCCCAGCATTTT. The rearrangement uses TRBV4-1 and TRBJ1-5; TRBD1 might be the D (6 bases). Trimming stripped 6 bases from V and 3 bases from J, with 18 bases between. The germline V gene encodes CDR1 MGHRA and CDR2 YSYEKL. CDR3 length: 16 residues.

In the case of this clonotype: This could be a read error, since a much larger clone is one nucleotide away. The CDR3 loop reads CASPATTGSLNTGELFF. As DNA, the CDR3 is TGTGCCAGTCCTGCCACCACCGGGTCCTTGAACACCGGGGAGCTGTTTTTT. The rearrangement joins TRBV2 to TRBJ2-2; D unclear. The length of the CDR3 is 17 residues. V shed 9 bases and J shed 1 base, with 21 bases lying between them. CDR1 is SNHLY and CDR2 is FYNNEI in the germline V gene.

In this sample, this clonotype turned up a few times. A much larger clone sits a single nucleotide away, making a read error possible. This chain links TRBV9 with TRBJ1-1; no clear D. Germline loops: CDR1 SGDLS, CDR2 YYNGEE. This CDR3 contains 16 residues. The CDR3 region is CASSVESRARSTEALF. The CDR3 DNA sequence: TGTGCCAGCAGCGTAGAATCGCGAGCGCGGTCCACTGAAGCTCTCTTT. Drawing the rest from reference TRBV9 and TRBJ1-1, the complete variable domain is DSGVTQTPKHLITATGQRVTLRCSPRSGDLSVYWYQQSLDQGLQFLIQYYNGEERAKGNILERFSAQQFPDLHSELNLSSLELGDSALYFCASSVESRARSTEALFGQGTRLTVV.

The CDR3 sequence: CASSLGPLYEQYF. In DNA form, the CDR3 reads TGTGCCAGCAGCTTAGGTCCCCTCTACGAGCAGTACTTC. V usage is TRBV11-1 and J usage is TRBJ2-7; D uncertain. The CDR3 sequence is 13 residues long. The V end lost 1 base, the J end lost 3 bases, and 7 bases lay between the germline ends. Germline V gene data show CDR1 as SGHAT and CDR2 as FQDESV (reference sequence).

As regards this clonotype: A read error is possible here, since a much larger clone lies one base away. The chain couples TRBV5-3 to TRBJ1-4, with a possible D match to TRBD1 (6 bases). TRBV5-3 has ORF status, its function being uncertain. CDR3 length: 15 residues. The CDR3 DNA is TGTGCCAGCAGCTCGTCGCCAGGGGAAGGTGAAAAACTGTTTTTT. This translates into CASSSSPGEGEKLFF.

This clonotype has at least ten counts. The CDR3 spells CATPGQFTDTQYF. CDR3 nucleotides: TGTGCCACCCCGGGACAGTTCACAGATACGCAGTATTTT. The genes are TRBV2 and TRBJ2-3; 7 bases align to TRBD1. CDR1 is SNHLY, CDR2 FYNNEI, per germline. The CDR3 runs 13 residues. Trimming cost V 10 bases and J 2 bases; bases outside gene matches: 6.

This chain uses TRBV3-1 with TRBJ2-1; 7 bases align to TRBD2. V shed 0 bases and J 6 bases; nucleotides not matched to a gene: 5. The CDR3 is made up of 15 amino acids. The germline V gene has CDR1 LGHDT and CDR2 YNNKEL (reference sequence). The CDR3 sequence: CASSQDPSGTNEQFF. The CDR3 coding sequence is TGTGCCAGCAGCCAAGATCCGAGCGGGACCAATGAGCAGTTCTTC.

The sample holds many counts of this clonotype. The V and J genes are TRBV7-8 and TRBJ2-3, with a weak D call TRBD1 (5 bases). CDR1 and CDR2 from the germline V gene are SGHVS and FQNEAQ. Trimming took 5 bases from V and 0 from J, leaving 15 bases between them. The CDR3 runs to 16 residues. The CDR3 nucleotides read TGTGCCAGCAGCCCTCGCAGACAGCTTAGCACAGATACGCAGTATTTT. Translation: CASSPRRQLSTDTQYF.

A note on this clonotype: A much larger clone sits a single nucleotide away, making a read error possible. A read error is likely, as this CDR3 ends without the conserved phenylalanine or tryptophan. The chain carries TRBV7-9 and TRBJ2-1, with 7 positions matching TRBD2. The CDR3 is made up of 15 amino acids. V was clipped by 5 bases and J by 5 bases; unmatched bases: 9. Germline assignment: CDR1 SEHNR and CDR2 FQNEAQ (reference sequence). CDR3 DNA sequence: TGTGCCAGCAGCCTAGGGTACGGGAGGCACAATGAGCAGTTCTCC. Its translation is CASSLGYGRHNEQFS.

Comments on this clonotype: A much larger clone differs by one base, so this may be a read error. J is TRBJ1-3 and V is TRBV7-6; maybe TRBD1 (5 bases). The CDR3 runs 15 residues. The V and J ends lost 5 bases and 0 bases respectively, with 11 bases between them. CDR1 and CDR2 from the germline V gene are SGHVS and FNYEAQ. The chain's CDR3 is CASSLTAVSGNTIYF. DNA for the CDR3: TGTGCCAGCAGCCTGACAGCCGTCTCTGGAAACACCATATATTTT.

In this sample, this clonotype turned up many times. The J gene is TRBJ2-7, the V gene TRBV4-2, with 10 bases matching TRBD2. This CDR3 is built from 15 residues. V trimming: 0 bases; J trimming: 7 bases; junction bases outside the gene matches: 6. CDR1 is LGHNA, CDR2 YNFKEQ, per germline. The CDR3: CASSQDTAGGPEQYF. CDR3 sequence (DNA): TGTGCCAGCAGCCAAGATACAGCGGGAGGGCCGGAGCAGTACTTC.

The DNA for the CDR3 is TGCACCAGCAGCCAGGACCCGGCCCACGGATGTCTTGGCGGACCCTACGAGCAGTACTTC. Translation gives CTSSQDPAHGCLGGPYEQYF. The chain has TRBV1 and TRBJ2-7; TRBD1 reflects the table's D call only, with no check against the DNA. TRBV1 is recorded as a pseudogene. The CDR3 sequence is 20 residues long.

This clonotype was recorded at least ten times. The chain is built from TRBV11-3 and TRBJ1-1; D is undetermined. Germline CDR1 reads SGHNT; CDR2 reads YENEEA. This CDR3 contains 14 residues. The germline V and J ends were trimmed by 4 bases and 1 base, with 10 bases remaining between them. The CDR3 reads CASSSRTENTEAFF. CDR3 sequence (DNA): TGTGCCAGCAGCTCAAGGACGGAGAACACTGAAGCTTTCTTT.

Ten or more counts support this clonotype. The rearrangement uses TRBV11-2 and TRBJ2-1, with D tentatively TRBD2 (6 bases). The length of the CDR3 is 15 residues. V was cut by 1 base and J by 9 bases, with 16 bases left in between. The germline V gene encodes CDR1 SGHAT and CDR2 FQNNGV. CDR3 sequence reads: CASSLGWGERREQFF. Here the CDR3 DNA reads TGTGCCAGCAGCTTAGGTTGGGGGGAGAGGCGTGAGCAGTTCTTC.